This entry describes one T cell receptor (beta chain). Antigen specificity is unknown. The sample originates from a study of OX40 agonist ivuxolimab in advanced cancers. Across the whole study: Melanoma, hepatocellular carcinoma, head and neck or renal cell cancer occurred in dose-escalation patients. Three patients had partial responses: one hepatocellular carcinoma, two cutaneous melanoma.

The CDR3 contains 14 residues. CDR1 is SGHNT, CDR2 YENEEA, per germline. V was clipped by 3 bases and J by 3 bases, with 12 bases between them. Study observations and caveats: CD4+ and CD8+ blood T cells expanded clonally by week 6 at 0.1 to 3.0 mg/kg. Partial responders at 0.1-3.0 mg/kg showed near-lowest clonal expansion.

Sequencing was performed with immunoSEQ multiplex PCR; in TCRdb, only in-frame clones are kept and a portion is missing. The sample yields 60,000 to 80,000 clones, roughly three quarters seen once. This chain links TRBV11-3 with TRBJ2-7; D possibly corresponds to TRBD1 (6 bases). The specimen comprised CD4+ or CD8+ T cells sorted from blood, sampled in a trial of the OX40 agonist ivuxolimab. The receptor comes from an adult with an advanced solid tumor such as melanoma, head and neck, liver or kidney cancer. CDR3 in amino acids: CASSFAGVNYEQYF. The CDR3 DNA is TGTGCCAGCAGCTTTGCAGGGGTTAACTACGAGCAGTACTTC.